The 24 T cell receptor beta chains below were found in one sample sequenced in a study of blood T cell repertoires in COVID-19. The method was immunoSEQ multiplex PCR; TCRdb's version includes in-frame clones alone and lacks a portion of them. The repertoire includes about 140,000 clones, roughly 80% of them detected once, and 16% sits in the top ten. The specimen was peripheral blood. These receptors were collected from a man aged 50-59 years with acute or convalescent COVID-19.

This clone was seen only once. For the CDR3, the DNA is TGTGCCAGCCAGCGGGGGGGTGAGACCCAGTACTTC. The encoded protein is CASQRGGETQYF. The V gene is TRBV3-1 (or the pseudogene TRBV3-2), the J gene TRBJ2-5; 10 bases align to TRBD2. The CDR3 totals 12 residues. Germline CDR1 reads LGHDT; CDR2 reads YNNKEL (reference sequence). J lost 5 bases, V lost 8 bases, and 2 bases had no gene match.

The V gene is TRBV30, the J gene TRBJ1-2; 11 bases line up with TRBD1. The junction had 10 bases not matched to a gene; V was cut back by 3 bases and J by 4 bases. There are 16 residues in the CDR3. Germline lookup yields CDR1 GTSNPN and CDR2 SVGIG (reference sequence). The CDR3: CAWSTGQGVSSYGYTF. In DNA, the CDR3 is TGTGCCTGGAGCACGGGACAGGGGGTTTCCAGCTATGGCTACACCTTC.

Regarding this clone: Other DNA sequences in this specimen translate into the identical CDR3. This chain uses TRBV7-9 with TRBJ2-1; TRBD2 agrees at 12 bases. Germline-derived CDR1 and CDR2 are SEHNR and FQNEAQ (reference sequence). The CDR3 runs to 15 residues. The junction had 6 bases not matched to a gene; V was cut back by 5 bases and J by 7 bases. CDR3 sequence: CASSPSGGASNEQFF. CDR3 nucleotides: TGTGCCAGCAGCCCTAGCGGGGGGGCCTCGAATGAGCAGTTCTTC.

The CDR3 loop is CASSMGGPGNTIYF. The CDR3 bases are TGTGCCAGTAGTATGGGGGGACCTGGAAACACCATATATTTT. This chain connects TRBV19 to TRBJ1-3; TRBD1 is a possible D gene (5 bases). The CDR3 runs 14 residues. V was trimmed by 3 bases and J by 2 bases, leaving 8 bases between them. In germline, CDR1 is LNHDA, CDR2 SQIVND (reference sequence).

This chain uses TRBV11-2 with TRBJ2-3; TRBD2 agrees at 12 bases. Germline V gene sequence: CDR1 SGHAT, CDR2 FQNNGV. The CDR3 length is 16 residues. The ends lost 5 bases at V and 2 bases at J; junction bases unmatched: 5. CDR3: CASSPRTSGTTDTQYF. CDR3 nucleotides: TGTGCCAGCAGCCCCCGGACTAGCGGGACCACAGATACGCAGTATTTT.

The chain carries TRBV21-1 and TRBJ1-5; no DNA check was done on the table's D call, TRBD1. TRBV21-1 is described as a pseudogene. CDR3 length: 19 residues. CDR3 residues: CASSAPTPRRQRRNQPQHF. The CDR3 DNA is TGTGCCAGCAGCGCCCCTACCCCGAGGCGACAGAGACGCAATCAGCCCCAGCATTTT.

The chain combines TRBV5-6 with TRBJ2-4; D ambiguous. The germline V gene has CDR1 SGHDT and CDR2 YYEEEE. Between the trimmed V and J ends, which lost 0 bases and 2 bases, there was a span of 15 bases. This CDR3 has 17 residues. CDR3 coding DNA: TGTGCCAGCAGCTTGGCGACACTTTACGGTCCCAAAAACATTCAGTACTTC. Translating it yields CASSLATLYGPKNIQYF.

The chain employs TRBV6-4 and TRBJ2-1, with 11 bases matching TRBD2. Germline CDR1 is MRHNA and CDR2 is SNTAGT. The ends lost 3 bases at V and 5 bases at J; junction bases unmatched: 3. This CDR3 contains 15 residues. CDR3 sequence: CASSELAGDHNEQFF. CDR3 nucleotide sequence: TGTGCCAGCAGTGAACTAGCGGGGGATCACAATGAGCAGTTCTTC.

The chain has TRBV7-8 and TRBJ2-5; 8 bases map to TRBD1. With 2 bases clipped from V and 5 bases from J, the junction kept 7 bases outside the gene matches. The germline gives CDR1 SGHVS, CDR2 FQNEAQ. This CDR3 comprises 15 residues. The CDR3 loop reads CASSLMDRVGETQYF. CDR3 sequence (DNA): TGTGCCAGCAGCTTAATGGACAGGGTGGGGGAGACCCAGTACTTC. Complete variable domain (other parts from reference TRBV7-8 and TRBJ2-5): GAGVSQSPRYKVAKRGQDVALRCDPISGHVSLFWYQQALGQGPEFLTYFQNEAQLDKSGLPSDRFFAERPEGSVSTLKIQRTQQEDSAVYLCASSLMDRVGETQYFGPGTRLLVL.

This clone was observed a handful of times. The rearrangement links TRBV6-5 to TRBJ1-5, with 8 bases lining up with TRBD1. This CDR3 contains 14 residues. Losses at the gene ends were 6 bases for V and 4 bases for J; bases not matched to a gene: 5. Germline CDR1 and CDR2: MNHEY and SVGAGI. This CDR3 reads CASRPGTGNQPQHF. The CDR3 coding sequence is TGTGCCAGCAGGCCCGGGACAGGTAATCAGCCCCAGCATTTT.

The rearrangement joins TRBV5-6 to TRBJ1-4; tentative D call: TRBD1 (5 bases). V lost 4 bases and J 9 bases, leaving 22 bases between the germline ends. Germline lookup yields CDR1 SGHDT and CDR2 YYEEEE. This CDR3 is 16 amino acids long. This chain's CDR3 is CASSAFTGTALQKLFF. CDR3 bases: TGTGCCAGCAGCGCCTTCACCGGGACTGCGCTTCAAAAACTGTTTTTT.

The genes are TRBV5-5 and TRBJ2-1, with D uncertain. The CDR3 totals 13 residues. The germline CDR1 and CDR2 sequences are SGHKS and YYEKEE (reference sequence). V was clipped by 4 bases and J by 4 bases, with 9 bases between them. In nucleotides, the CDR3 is TGTGCCAGCAGCCAGGCCCCGTACAATGAGCAGTTCTTC. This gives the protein CASSQAPYNEQFF.

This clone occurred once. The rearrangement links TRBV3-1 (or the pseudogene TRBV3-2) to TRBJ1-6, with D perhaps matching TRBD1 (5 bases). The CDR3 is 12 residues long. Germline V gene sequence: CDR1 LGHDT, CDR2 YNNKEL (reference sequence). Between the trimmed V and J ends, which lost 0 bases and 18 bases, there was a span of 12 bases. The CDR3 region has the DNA TGTGCCAGCAGCCAAGAAGGCGGACATCCCCACTTT. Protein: CASSQEGGHPHF.

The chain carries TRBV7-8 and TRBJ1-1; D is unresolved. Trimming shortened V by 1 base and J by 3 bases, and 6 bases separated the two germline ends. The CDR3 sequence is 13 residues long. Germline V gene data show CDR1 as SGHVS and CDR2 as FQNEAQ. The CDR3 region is CASSLDRDTEAFF. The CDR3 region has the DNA TGTGCCAGCAGCTTAGATCGTGACACTGAAGCTTTCTTT.

Here the CDR3 reads CASSQSKGEETQYF. The CDR3 coding sequence is TGCGCCAGCAGTCAATCGAAGGGGGAAGAGACCCAGTACTTC. The rearrangement joins TRBV23-1 to TRBJ2-5; TRBD1 is a possible D gene (6 bases). TRBV23-1 is placed among ORFs of uncertain function. The CDR3 totals 14 residues. Trimming pared 0 bases from V and 3 bases from J, leaving 8 bases between.

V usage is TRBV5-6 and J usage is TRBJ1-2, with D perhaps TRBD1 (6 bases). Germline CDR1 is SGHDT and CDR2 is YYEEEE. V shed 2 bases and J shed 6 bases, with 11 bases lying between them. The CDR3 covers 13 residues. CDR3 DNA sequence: TGTGCCAGCAGCTTTGGATCAGGGGATGGCTACACCTTC. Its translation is CASSFGSGDGYTF.

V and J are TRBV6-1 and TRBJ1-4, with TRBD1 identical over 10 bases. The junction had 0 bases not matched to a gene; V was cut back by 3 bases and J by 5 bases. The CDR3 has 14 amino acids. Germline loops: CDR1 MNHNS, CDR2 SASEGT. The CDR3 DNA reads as TGTGCCAGCAGTGAGGACAGGGGGAATGAAAAACTGTTTTTT. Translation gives CASSEDRGNEKLFF.

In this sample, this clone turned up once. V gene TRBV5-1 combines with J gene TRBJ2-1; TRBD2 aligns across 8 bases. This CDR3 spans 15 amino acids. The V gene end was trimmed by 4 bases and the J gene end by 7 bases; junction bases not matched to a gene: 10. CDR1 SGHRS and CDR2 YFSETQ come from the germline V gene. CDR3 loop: CASSPDAGLVNEQFF. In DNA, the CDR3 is TGCGCCAGCAGCCCGGACGCGGGACTAGTGAATGAGCAGTTCTTC.

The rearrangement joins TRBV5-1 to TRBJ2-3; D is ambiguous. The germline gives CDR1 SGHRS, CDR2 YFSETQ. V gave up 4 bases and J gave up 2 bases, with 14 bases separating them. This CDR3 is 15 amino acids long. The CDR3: CASSLTGYNTDTQYF. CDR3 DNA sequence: TGCGCCAGCAGCCTTACCGGGTACAACACAGATACGCAGTATTTT.

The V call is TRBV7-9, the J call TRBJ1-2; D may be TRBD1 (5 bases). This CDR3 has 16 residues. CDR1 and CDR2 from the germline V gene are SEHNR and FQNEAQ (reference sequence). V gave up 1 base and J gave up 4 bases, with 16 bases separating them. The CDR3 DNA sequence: TGTGCCAGCAGCTTAGAGCCCGCTGACAGACCCTATGGCTACACCTTC. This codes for CASSLEPADRPYGYTF.

The CDR3 region is CASSPETSRGEAFF. CDR3 bases: TGTGCCAGTAGTCCAGAGACATCTCGAGGGGAAGCTTTCTTT. The chain carries TRBV19 and TRBJ1-1; D gene unclear. With 5 bases removed from V and 8 bases from J, the gap between germline ends came to 18 bases. The CDR3 runs 14 residues. Per germline, CDR1 LNHDA and CDR2 SQIVND (reference sequence).

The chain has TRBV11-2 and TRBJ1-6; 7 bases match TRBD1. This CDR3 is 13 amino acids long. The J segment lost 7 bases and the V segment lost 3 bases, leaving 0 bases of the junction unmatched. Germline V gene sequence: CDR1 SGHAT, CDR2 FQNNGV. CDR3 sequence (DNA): TGTGCCAGCAGCTTGGGACAGAATTCACCCCTCCACTTT. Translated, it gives CASSLGQNSPLHF.

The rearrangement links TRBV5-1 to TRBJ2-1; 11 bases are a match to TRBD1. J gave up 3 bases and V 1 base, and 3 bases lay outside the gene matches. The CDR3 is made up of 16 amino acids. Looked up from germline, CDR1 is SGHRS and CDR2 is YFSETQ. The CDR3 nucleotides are TGCGCCAGCAGCTTGACGGGGACAGGGGGCTACAATGAGCAGTTCTTC. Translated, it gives CASSLTGTGGYNEQFF.

Here the CDR3 reads CASSIRGQGNTEAFF. CDR3 sequence (DNA): TGTGCCAGTAGTATCCGGGGACAGGGGAACACTGAAGCTTTCTTT. V is TRBV19 and J is TRBJ1-1; 9 bases are a match to TRBD1. With V trimmed by 3 bases and J by 1 base, 3 bases remained unmatched. Germline lookup yields CDR1 LNHDA and CDR2 SQIVND (reference sequence). This CDR3 contains 15 residues.